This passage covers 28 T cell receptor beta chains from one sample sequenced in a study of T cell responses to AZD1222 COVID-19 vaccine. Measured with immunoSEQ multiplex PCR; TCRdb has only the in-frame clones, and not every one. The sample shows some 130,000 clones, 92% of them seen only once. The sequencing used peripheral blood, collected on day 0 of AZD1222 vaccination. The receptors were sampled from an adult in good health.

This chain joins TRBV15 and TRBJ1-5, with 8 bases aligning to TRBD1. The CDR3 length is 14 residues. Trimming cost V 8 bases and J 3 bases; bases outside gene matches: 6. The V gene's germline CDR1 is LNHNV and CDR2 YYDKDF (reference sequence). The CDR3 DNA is TGTGCCACCGGCCAGGGGGCTTCCAATCAGCCCCAGCATTTT. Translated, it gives CATGQGASNQPQHF. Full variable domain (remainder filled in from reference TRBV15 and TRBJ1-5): DAMVIQNPRYQVTQFGKPVTLSCSQTLNHNVMYWYQQKSSQAPKLLFHYYDKDFNNEADTPDNFQSRRPNTSFCFLDIRSPGLGDTAMYLCATGQGASNQPQHFGDGTRLSIL.

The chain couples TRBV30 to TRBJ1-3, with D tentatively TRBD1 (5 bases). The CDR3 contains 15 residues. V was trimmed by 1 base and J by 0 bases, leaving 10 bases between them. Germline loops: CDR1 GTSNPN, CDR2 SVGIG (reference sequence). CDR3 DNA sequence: TGTGCCTGGAGTGGGGACTCGAGCTCTGGAAACACCATATATTTT. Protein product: CAWSGDSSSGNTIYF.

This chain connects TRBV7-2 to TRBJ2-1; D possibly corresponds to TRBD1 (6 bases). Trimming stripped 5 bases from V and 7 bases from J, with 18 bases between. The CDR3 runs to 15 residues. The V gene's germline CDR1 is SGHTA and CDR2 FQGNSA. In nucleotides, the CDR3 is TGTGCCAGCAGCCAACAGGGTTATAGTTCGAATGAGCAGTTCTTC. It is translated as CASSQQGYSSNEQFF.

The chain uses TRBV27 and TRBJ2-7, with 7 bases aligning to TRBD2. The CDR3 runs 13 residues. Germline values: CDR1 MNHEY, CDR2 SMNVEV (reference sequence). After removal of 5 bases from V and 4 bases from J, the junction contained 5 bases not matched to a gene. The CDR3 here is CASSPRTRYEQYF. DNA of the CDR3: TGTGCCAGCAGTCCAAGGACTAGGTACGAGCAGTACTTC.

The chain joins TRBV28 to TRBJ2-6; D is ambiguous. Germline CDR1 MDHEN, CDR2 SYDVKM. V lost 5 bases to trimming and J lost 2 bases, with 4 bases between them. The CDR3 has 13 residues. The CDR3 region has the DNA TGTGCCAGCAGTCGAACTGGGGCCAACGTCCTGACTTTC. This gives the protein CASSRTGANVLTF.

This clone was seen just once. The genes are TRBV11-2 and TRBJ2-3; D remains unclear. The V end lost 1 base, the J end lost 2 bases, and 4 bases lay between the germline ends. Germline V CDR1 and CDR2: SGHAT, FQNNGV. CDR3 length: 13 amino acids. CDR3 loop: CASSLGYTDTQYF. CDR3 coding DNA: TGTGCCAGCAGCTTAGGGTACACAGATACGCAGTATTTT. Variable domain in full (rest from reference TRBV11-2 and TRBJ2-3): EAGVAQSPRYKIIEKRQSVAFWCNPISGHATLYWYQQILGQGPKLLIQFQNNGVVDDSQLPKDRFSAERLKGVDSTLKIQPAKLEDSAVYLCASSLGYTDTQYFGPGTRLTVL.

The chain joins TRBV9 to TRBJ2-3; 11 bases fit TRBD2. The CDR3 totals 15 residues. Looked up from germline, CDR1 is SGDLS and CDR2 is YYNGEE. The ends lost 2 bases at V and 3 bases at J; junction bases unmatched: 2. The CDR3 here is CASSVASGRTDTQYF. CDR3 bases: TGTGCCAGCAGCGTGGCTAGCGGGAGGACAGATACGCAGTATTTT.

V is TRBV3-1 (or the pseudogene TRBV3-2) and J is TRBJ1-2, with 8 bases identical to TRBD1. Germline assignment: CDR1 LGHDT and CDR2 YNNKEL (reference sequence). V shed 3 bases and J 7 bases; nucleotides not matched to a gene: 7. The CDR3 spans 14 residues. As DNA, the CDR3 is TGTGCCAGCAGCCAGGAGACAGGGGTGAGTGGCTACACCTTC. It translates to CASSQETGVSGYTF.

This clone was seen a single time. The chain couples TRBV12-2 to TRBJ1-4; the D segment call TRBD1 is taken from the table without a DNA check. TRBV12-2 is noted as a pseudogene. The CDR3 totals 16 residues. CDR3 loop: CASRPGAQLSNEKLFF. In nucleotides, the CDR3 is TGTGCAAGTCGCCCAGGGGCCCAATTGTCTAATGAAAAACTGTTTTTT.

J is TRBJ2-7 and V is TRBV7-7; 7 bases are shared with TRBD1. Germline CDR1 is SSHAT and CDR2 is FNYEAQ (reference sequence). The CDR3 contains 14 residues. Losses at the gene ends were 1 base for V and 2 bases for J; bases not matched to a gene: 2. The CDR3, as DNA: TGTGCCAGCAGCTTAGGCCAGGGGGCCTACGAGCAGTACTTC. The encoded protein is CASSLGQGAYEQYF.

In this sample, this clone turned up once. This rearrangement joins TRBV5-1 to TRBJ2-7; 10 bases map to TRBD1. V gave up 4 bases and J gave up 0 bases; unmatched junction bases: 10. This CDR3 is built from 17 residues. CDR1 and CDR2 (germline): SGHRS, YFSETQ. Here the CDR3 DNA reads TGCGCCAGCAGCCCCTGGACAGGGGGTGCTAGCTCCTACGAGCAGTACTTC. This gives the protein CASSPWTGGASSYEQYF.

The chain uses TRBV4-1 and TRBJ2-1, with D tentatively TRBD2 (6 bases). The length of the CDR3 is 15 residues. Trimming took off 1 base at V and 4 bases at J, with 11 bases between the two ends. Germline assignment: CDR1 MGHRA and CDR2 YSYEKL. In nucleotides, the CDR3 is TGCGCCAGCAGCCAAGGCCTAGCGAGATACAATGAGCAGTTCTTC. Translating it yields CASSQGLARYNEQFF.

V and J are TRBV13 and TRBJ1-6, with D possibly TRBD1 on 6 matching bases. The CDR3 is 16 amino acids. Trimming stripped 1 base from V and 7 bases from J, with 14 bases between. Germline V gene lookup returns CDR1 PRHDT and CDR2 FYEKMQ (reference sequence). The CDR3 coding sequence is TGTGCCAGCAGCTTAGTGCGTCGGCAGGGGAATTCACCCCTCCACTTT. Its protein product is CASSLVRRQGNSPLHF.

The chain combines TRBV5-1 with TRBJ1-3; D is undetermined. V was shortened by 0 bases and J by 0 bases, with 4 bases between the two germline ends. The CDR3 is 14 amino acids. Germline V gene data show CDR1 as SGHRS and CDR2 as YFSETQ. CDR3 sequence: CASSLASSGNTIYF. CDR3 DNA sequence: TGCGCCAGCAGCTTGGCCAGCTCTGGAAACACCATATATTTT.

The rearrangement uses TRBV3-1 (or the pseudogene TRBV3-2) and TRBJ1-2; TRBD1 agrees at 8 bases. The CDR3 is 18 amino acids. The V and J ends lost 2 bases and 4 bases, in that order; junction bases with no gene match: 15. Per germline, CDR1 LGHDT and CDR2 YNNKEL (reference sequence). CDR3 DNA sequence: TGTGCCAGCAGCCAATGGACAGGGAAGGTCGCCCGGCCCTATGGCTACACCTTC. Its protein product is CASSQWTGKVARPYGYTF.

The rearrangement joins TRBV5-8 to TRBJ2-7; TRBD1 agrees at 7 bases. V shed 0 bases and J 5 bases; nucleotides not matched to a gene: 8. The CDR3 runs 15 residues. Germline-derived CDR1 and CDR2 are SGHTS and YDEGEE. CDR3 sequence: CASSLVPGGKDEQYF. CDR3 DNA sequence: TGTGCCAGCAGCTTGGTACCAGGGGGAAAGGACGAGCAGTACTTC.

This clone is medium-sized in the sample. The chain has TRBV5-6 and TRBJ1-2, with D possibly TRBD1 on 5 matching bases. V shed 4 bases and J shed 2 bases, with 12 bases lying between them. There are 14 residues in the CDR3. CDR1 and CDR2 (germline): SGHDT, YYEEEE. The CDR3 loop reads CASSQPRANYGYTF. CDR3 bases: TGTGCCAGCAGCCAACCCAGGGCGAACTATGGCTACACCTTC.

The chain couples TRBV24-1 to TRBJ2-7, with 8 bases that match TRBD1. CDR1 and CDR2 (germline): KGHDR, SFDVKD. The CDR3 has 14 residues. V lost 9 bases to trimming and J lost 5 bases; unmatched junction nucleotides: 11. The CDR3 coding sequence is TGTGCCACCTCCTTAGCAGGGGGCAACGACGAGCAGTACTTC. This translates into CATSLAGGNDEQYF.

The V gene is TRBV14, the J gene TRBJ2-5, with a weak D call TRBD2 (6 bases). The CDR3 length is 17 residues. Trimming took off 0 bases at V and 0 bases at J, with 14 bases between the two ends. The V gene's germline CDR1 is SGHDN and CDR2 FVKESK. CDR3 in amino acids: CASSQEGASEYQETQYF. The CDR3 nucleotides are TGTGCCAGCAGCCAAGAAGGGGCTAGCGAGTACCAAGAGACCCAGTACTTC. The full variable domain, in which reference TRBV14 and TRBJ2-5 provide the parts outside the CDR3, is EAGVTQFPSHSVIEKGQTVTLRCDPISGHDNLYWYRRVMGKEIKFLLHFVKESKQDESGMPNNRFLAERTGGTYSTLKVQPAELEDSGVYFCASSQEGASEYQETQYFGPGTRLLVL.

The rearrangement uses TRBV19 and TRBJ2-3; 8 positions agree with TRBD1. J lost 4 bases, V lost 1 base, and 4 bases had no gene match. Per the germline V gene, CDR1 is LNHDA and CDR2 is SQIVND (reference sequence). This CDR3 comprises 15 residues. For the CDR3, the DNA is TGTGCCAGTAGTATAGGGGCAGGGGGCCCAGATACGCAGTATTTT. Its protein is CASSIGAGGPDTQYF.

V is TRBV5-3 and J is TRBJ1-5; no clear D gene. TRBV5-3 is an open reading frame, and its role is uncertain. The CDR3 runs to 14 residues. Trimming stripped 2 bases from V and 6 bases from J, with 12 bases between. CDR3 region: CARSFPETGQPQHF. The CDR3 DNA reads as TGTGCCAGAAGCTTTCCAGAGACCGGTCAGCCCCAGCATTTT.

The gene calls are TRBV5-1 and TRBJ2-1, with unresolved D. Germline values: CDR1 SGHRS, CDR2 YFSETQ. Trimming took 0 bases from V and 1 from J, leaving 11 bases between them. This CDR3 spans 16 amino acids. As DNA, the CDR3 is TGCGCCAGCAGCTTGGAGCCAGGCAGTTCCTACAATGAGCAGTTCTTC. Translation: CASSLEPGSSYNEQFF.

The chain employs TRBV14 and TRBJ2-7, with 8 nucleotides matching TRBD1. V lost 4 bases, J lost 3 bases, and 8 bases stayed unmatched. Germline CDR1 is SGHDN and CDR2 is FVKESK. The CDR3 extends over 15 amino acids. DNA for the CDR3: TGTGCCAGCAGCCCTAGGACAGGGTTTTACTACGAGCAGTACTTC. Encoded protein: CASSPRTGFYYEQYF.

The CDR3 DNA is TGTGCCAGCAGTTTAATCGGTCCTGGCGAGCAGTACTTC. It is translated as CASSLIGPGEQYF. J is TRBJ2-7 and V is TRBV27, with unresolved D. CDR3 length equals 13 residues. The V and J ends lost 2 bases and 6 bases respectively, with 11 bases between them. Germline V CDR1 and CDR2: MNHEY, SMNVEV (reference sequence).

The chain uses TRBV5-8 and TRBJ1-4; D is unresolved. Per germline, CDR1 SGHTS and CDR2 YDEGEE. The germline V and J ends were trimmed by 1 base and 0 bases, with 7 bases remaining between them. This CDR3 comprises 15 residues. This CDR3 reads CASSLLGATNEKLFF. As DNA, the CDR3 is TGTGCCAGCAGCTTGTTGGGTGCAACTAATGAAAAACTGTTTTTT.

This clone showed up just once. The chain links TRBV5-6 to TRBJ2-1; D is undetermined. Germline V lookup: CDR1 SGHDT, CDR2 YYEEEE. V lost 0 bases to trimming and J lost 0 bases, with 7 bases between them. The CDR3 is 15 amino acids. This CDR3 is CASSLDRSSYNEQFF. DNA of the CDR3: TGTGCCAGCAGCTTGGACAGAAGCTCCTACAATGAGCAGTTCTTC.

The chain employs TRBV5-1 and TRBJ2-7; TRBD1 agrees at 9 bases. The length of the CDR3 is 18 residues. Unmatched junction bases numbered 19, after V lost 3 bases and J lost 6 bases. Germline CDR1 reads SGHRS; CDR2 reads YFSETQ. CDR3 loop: CASSSHGSGTGNFGEQYF. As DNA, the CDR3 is TGCGCCAGCAGCTCCCATGGTTCCGGGACAGGGAATTTCGGCGAGCAGTACTTC.

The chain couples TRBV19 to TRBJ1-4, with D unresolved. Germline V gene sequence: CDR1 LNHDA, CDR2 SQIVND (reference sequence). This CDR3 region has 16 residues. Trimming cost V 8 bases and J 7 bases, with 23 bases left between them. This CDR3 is CASGVRSNSYGEKLFF. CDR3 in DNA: TGTGCCAGTGGGGTAAGGTCTAACTCCTATGGTGAAAAACTGTTTTTT. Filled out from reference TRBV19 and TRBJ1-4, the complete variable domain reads DGGITQSPKYLFRKEGQNVTLSCEQNLNHDAMYWYRQDPGQGLRLIYYSQIVNDFQKGDIAEGYSVSREKKESFPLTVTSAQKNPTAFYLCASGVRSNSYGEKLFFGSGTQLSVL.